One and the same sample provided the 20 T cell receptor beta chains below, sequenced in a study of OX40 agonist ivuxolimab in advanced cancers. Clones were sequenced by immunoSEQ multiplex PCR, and TCRdb holds only the in-frame ones, with some missing. The table has some 64,000 clones, 70% to 90% seen once. This sample comprised CD4+ or CD8+ T cells sorted from blood, obtained in a trial of the OX40 agonist ivuxolimab. The receptors stem from an adult with an advanced solid tumor such as melanoma, head and neck, liver or kidney cancer.

The sample holds one count of this clone. DNA for the CDR3: TGTGCCAGTAGTGACGGGAGGAAAAGTCTCTATGAGCAGTTCTTC. Translating gives CASSDGRKSLYEQFF. The V gene is TRBV19, the J gene TRBJ2-1; 7 positions match TRBD2. Trimming at V came to 5 bases and at J to 8 bases, leaving 12 bases not matched to a gene. Germline V lookup: CDR1 LNHDA, CDR2 SQIVND (reference sequence). This CDR3 has 15 amino acids.

The J gene is TRBJ2-5, the V gene TRBV28; possible D gene TRBD1, 7 bases. Germline values: CDR1 MDHEN, CDR2 SYDVKM. V lost 2 bases, J lost 2 bases, and 12 bases lay in between. This CDR3 region has 15 residues. CDR3 residues: CASSLPRGRQETQYF. CDR3 coding DNA: TGTGCCAGCAGTTTACCCAGGGGGAGGCAAGAGACCCAGTACTTC.

The chain is built from TRBV5-4 and TRBJ1-1; D uncertain. Per germline, CDR1 SGHNT and CDR2 YYREEE (reference sequence). The V gene lost 1 base and the J gene lost 2 bases, with 12 bases spanning the gap. The CDR3 has 15 amino acids. The CDR3 sequence: CASSLNSKPNTEAFF. As DNA, the CDR3 is TGTGCCAGCAGCTTGAATAGCAAGCCTAACACTGAAGCTTTCTTT.

The chain recombines TRBV9 with TRBJ1-1, with D possibly matching TRBD1 (5 bases). Germline V gene sequence: CDR1 SGDLS, CDR2 YYNGEE. The germline V and J ends were trimmed by 4 bases and 2 bases, with 15 bases remaining between them. This CDR3 has 15 residues. CDR3 residues: CASSTSGHSNTEAFF. CDR3 nucleotide sequence: TGTGCCAGCAGCACAAGTGGACACTCAAACACTGAAGCTTTCTTT.

V is TRBV11-3 and J is TRBJ2-1; D remains unclear. Germline V CDR1 and CDR2: SGHNT, YENEEA. The CDR3 covers 17 residues. V was pared by 0 bases and J by 0 bases, with 12 bases between. The CDR3 protein is CASSLDRAVSSYNEQFF. CDR3 bases: TGTGCCAGCAGCTTAGATCGGGCGGTGAGCTCCTACAATGAGCAGTTCTTC.

The genes are TRBV28 and TRBJ2-2, with D uncertain. V was shortened by 3 bases and J by 2 bases, with 7 bases between the two germline ends. Germline values: CDR1 MDHEN, CDR2 SYDVKM. This CDR3 has 14 residues. The CDR3 spells CASSLRTNTGELFF. In nucleotides, the CDR3 is TGTGCCAGCAGTTTGAGAACCAACACCGGGGAGCTGTTTTTT.

This chain connects TRBV7-9 to TRBJ2-3; 7 positions match TRBD1. Per the germline V gene, CDR1 is SEHNR and CDR2 is FQNEAQ (reference sequence). V lost 5 bases and J lost 0; bases outside the gene matches: 8. This CDR3 is built from 16 residues. CDR3 sequence (DNA): TGTGCCAGCAGCAAGGGACAGTCGACTAGCACAGATACGCAGTATTTT. As protein: CASSKGQSTSTDTQYF.

This clone was counted a single time. This chain connects TRBV19 to TRBJ2-7, with D possibly TRBD2 on 6 matching bases. The CDR3 spans 14 residues. Trimming removed 5 bases from V and 2 bases from J, with 13 bases in between. Per the germline V gene, CDR1 is LNHDA and CDR2 is SQIVND (reference sequence). DNA of the CDR3: TGTGCCAGTAGTCCCCGGGGAGGCGCCTACGAGCAGTACTTC. This gives the protein CASSPRGGAYEQYF. Looking up the rest from reference TRBV19 and TRBJ2-7 gives the full variable domain: DGGITQSPKYLFRKEGQNVTLSCEQNLNHDAMYWYRQDPGQGLRLIYYSQIVNDFQKGDIAEGYSVSREKKESFPLTVTSAQKNPTAFYLCASSPRGGAYEQYFGPGTRLTVT.

V usage is TRBV10-3 and J usage is TRBJ1-1, with D possibly TRBD1 on 6 matching bases. Germline CDR1 ENHRY, CDR2 SYGVKD. The CDR3 is 16 amino acids. The V end lost 4 bases, the J end lost 3 bases, and 18 bases lay between the germline ends. CDR3 protein: CAISGIRGRRDTEAFF. Written as DNA, the CDR3 is TGTGCCATCAGTGGGATCAGGGGCCGCCGGGACACTGAAGCTTTCTTT.

The rearrangement joins TRBV5-1 to TRBJ2-1; 8 bases map to TRBD2. This CDR3 is 17 amino acids long. J was trimmed by 1 base and V by 4 bases; bases with no gene match: 10. CDR1 and CDR2 from the germline V gene are SGHRS and YFSETQ. CDR3 in amino acids: CASSHAGGTQSYNEQFF. DNA for the CDR3: TGCGCCAGCAGCCATGCGGGAGGAACCCAGTCCTACAATGAGCAGTTCTTC.

This clone has more than one count but fewer than ten. The V gene is TRBV19, the J gene TRBJ1-5, with D uncertain. The V end lost 5 bases, the J end lost 9 bases, and 14 bases lay between the germline ends. The CDR3 consists of 13 residues. Germline assignment: CDR1 LNHDA and CDR2 SQIVND (reference sequence). The CDR3 coding sequence is TGTGCCAGTAGTTTCGAACTGGAGAGGCCCCAGCATTTT. It is translated as CASSFELERPQHF.

This clone was detected only once. The rearrangement joins TRBV4-3 to TRBJ1-5; the D is unclear. In germline, CDR1 is LGHNA, CDR2 YSLEER. Trimming pared 2 bases from V and 9 bases from J, leaving 11 bases between. The CDR3 is 13 residues long. The CDR3, as DNA: TGCGCCAGCAGCCAAAAGCTTAAGGGGCCCCAGCATTTT. This codes for CASSQKLKGPQHF.

V is TRBV29-1 and J is TRBJ2-1; 10 positions agree with TRBD2. The CDR3 is 18 residues long. From germline, CDR1 is SQVTM and CDR2 ANQGSEA. The trim removed 5 bases at V and 0 bases at J, leaving 13 bases unmatched. The CDR3 DNA reads TGCAGCGTTCCAGTATCTAGCGGGGGCCTTAGCTCCTACAATGAGCAGTTCTTC. Translating it yields CSVPVSSGGLSSYNEQFF.

The CDR3 DNA reads as TGTGCCAGCAGTAGTGTGGTGGGGGGGACCGGGGAGCTGTTTTTT. This translates into CASSSVVGGTGELFF. This sequence joins TRBV6-5 and TRBJ2-2; 7 bases align to TRBD2. CDR3 length equals 15 residues. The J segment lost 5 bases and the V segment lost 5 bases, leaving 8 bases of the junction unmatched. Germline loops: CDR1 MNHEY, CDR2 SVGAGI.

The chain has TRBV15 and TRBJ2-2; 8 nucleotides align to TRBD2. Germline CDR1 LNHNV, CDR2 YYDKDF (reference sequence). Trimming removed 4 bases from V and 1 base from J; junction bases left unmatched: 8. This CDR3 spans 17 amino acids. The chain's CDR3 is CATSKSGLAGNTGELFF. The DNA of the CDR3 is TGTGCCACCAGCAAGAGCGGGCTAGCGGGGAACACCGGGGAGCTGTTTTTT.

The rearrangement joins TRBV9 to TRBJ1-2, with D uncertain. The ends were cut back, 0 bases at V and 10 bases at J, with 16 bases in the middle. The germline V gene encodes CDR1 SGDLS and CDR2 YYNGEE. The CDR3 is 14 amino acids. This CDR3 reads CASSVGGSGEPYTF. CDR3 in DNA: TGTGCCAGCAGCGTAGGGGGAAGCGGCGAACCCTACACCTTC.

This clone was counted only a few times. This chain uses TRBV28 with TRBJ2-7; D is undetermined. The V gene's germline CDR1 is MDHEN and CDR2 SYDVKM. The V end lost 2 bases, the J end lost 2 bases, and 4 bases lay between the germline ends. The CDR3 covers 12 residues. For the CDR3, the DNA is TGTGCCAGCAGTTTAAGCGCCTACGAGCAGTACTTC. It encodes CASSLSAYEQYF. The full variable domain, its missing parts supplied by reference TRBV28 and TRBJ2-7, is DVKVTQSSRYLVKRTGEKVFLECVQDMDHENMFWYRQDPGLGLRLIYFSYDVKMKEKGDIPEGYSVSREKKERFSLILESASTNQTSMYLCASSLSAYEQYFGPGTRLTVT.

This clone was detected once. The chain links TRBV2 to TRBJ2-1; perhaps TRBD1 as D (7 bases). The ends were cut back, 6 bases at V and 0 bases at J, with 12 bases in the middle. In germline, CDR1 is SNHLY, CDR2 FYNNEI. The CDR3 sequence is 15 residues long. The CDR3 here is CASRRQGGSYNEQFF. Written as DNA, the CDR3 is TGTGCCAGCAGAAGACAGGGAGGCTCCTACAATGAGCAGTTCTTC.

The chain employs TRBV11-2 and TRBJ2-1, with D perhaps matching TRBD1 (6 bases). V gave up 5 bases and J gave up 6 bases, with 14 bases separating them. Germline V gene sequence: CDR1 SGHAT, CDR2 FQNNGV. The CDR3 has 14 residues. CDR3 nucleotides: TGTGCCAGCAGCCCGCGGGCCAGGGGCAATGAGCAGTTCTTC. It yields the protein CASSPRARGNEQFF.

The V gene is TRBV7-2, the J gene TRBJ2-5; no clear D gene. The tail of the sequence fits TRBJ2-7 better, so the J call may be wrong. Per germline, CDR1 SGHTA and CDR2 FQGNSA. CDR3 length equals 11 residues. The CDR3 region is CASSLFGEQYF. The CDR3 region has the DNA TGTGCCAGCAGCTTATTTGGCGAGCAGTACTTC.